The following is a T cell receptor beta chain sequence with its context. Deletions cut 8 bases from V and 6 bases from J, with 13 bases between. Germline V gives CDR1 SNHLY, CDR2 FYNNEI. The CDR3 covers 12 residues. This entry comes from a study of T cell changes during pregnancy in multiple sclerosis. This table comes from immunoSEQ multiplex PCR, and its TCRdb copy is limited to in-frame clones, with some not included. The table lists about 98,000 clones, about 91% of them singletons. V and J are TRBV2 and TRBJ1-2; D is possibly TRBD1 (5 bases). The source material was peripheral blood, sampled after pregnancy. This clonotype was obtained from a female donor in good health, enrolled as a control in a pregnancy study. DNA for the CDR3: TGTGCCAGCCCCCCCCTGGGGCATGGCTACACCTTC. Translated: CASPPLGHGYTF.